This T cell receptor (beta chain) was observed in a study of T cell responses to AZD1222 COVID-19 vaccine. Whole-study results and caveats: Among the donors, most were white British and more were female, and clonal diversity was possibly underestimated.

This table comes from immunoSEQ multiplex PCR, and its TCRdb copy is limited to in-frame clones, with some not included. Of approximately 120,000 clones detected, approximately 80% appear once; the ten largest clones hold 27%. This clone was picked up a small number of times. Its antigen is not identified. The receptor was isolated from an adult who received the AZD1222 COVID-19 vaccine. Sequences were derived from peripheral blood, sampled 28 days after the second AZD1222 dose.

The CDR3: CASSIENEQFF. The CDR3 DNA sequence: TGTGCCAGTAGTATAGAAAATGAGCAGTTCTTC. The J gene is TRBJ2-1, the V gene TRBV19, with D unresolved. Germline V gene data show CDR1 as LNHDA and CDR2 as SQIVND (reference sequence). Trimming shortened V by 0 bases and J by 7 bases, and 1 base separated the two germline ends. The CDR3 spans 11 residues.